The next 5 T cell receptor beta chains were all read from a single sample in a study of blood T cell repertoires in COVID-19. Libraries were prepared by immunoSEQ multiplex PCR; TCRdb keeps only in-frame clonotypes and omits some of them. The repertoire has 180,000 or so clones, approximately 84% of them found once; the top ten carry 4.5% to 5%. The sample was peripheral blood. The receptor set was obtained from an elderly woman with acute or convalescent COVID-19.

The V and J genes are TRBV15 and TRBJ2-4; D may be TRBD2 (5 bases). The CDR3 consists of 17 residues. The germline CDR1 and CDR2 sequences are LNHNV and YYDKDF (reference sequence). Trimming left V 5 bases short and J 1 base short, with 18 bases between. Written as DNA, the CDR3 is TGTGCCACCAGCCCCGTCTGGGAGCTGGGCGCCAAAAACATTCAGTACTTC. This translates into CATSPVWELGAKNIQYF.

V is TRBV11-2 and J is TRBJ1-2, with 7 bases identical to TRBD1. The CDR3 is 15 residues long. J was trimmed by 7 bases and V by 8 bases; bases with no gene match: 16. Per germline, CDR1 SGHAT and CDR2 FQNNGV. CDR3 sequence reads: CASSVQGGLVGGYTF. The CDR3 coding sequence is TGTGCCAGCTCAGTCCAAGGGGGCCTAGTCGGTGGCTACACCTTC.

The chain uses TRBV6-2 or TRBV6-3 and TRBJ2-7, with TRBD2 as a possible D gene (5 bases). Trimming shortened V by 4 bases and J by 2 bases, and 12 bases separated the two germline ends. The germline CDR1 and CDR2 sequences are MNHEY and SVGEGT. This CDR3 is built from 14 residues. CDR3 protein: CASSSAAGTYEQYF. CDR3 nucleotides: TGTGCCAGCAGTTCCGCGGCGGGCACCTACGAGCAGTACTTC.

The V gene is TRBV6-5, the J gene TRBJ1-6; D unclear. Germline V gene data show CDR1 as MNHEY and CDR2 as SVGAGI. The CDR3 sequence is 15 residues long. The V end was cut by 6 bases, the J end by 10 bases, with 19 bases between. CDR3 loop: CASSPGVGRSSPLHF. The CDR3 coding sequence is TGTGCCAGCAGCCCCGGGGTTGGGCGCAGCTCACCCCTCCACTTT.

V gene TRBV7-2 combines with J gene TRBJ2-7, with 10 positions matching TRBD2. The germline CDR1 and CDR2 sequences are SGHTA and FQGNSA. Trimming at V came to 5 bases and at J to 6 bases, leaving 4 bases not matched to a gene. This CDR3 is 13 amino acids long. The CDR3 loop is CASSRGLALEQYF. The CDR3 DNA reads TGTGCCAGCAGCAGGGGACTAGCGCTCGAGCAGTACTTC. The complete variable domain, with remaining parts taken from reference TRBV7-2 and TRBJ2-7, reads GAGVSQSPSNKVTEKGKDVELRCDPISGHTALYWYRQSLGQGLEFLIYFQGNSAPDKSGLPSDRFSAERTGGSVSTLTIQRTQQEDSAVYLCASSRGLALEQYFGPGTRLTVT.